The clone carrying this TCR beta chain was seen a handful of times. Its antigen is as yet unknown. A much larger clone differs by one base, so this may be a read error. This specimen belongs to a study of CD8+CD57+ T cells in acquired aplastic anemia. According to the study, genomic DNA was the template for TCR beta VDJ and CDR3 profiling. TCRdb fed the reads into MiXCR, producing one record per CDR3 protein. The profile shows roughly 240,000 distinct CDR3 sequences, roughly half of them singletons. Patients chosen for sequencing had shown CD8+CD57+ cell expansion by flow cytometry. This CDR3 is 15 amino acids long. Germline V gene lookup returns CDR1 SGHRS and CDR2 YFSETQ. General study findings and limits: A set of around 30 CD8+ CDR3 sequences was shared between patients and controls, and these sequences appeared highly expressed in patients. Controls did not differ significantly from patients in CD8+ Simpson's diversity.

The V gene is TRBV5-1, the J gene TRBJ2-1; 8 nucleotides match TRBD2. The source material was sorted CD4+, CD8+, or CD8+CD57+ T cells (not recorded which) from PBMCs. The sequence came from a human donor with aplastic anemia. As DNA, the CDR3 is TGTGCCAGCAGAGTCATAGCGGGATCCAACAATGAGCAGTTCTTC. It translates to CASRVIAGSNNEQFF.